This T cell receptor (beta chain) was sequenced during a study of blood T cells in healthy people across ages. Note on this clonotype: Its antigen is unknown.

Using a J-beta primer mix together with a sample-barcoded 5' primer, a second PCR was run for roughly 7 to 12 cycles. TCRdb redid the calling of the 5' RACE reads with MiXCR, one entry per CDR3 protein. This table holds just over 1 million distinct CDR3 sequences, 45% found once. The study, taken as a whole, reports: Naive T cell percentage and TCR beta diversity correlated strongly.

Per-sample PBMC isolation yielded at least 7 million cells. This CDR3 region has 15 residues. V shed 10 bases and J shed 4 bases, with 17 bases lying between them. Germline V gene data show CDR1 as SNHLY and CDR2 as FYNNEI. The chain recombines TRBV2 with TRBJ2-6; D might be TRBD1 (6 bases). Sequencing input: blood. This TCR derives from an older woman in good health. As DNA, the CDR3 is TGTGCCATCCGGGACATTTTCTCGGGGGCCAACGTCCTGACTTTC. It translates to CAIRDIFSGANVLTF.